Included here is one T cell receptor (beta chain) sequence, with context. Its antigen is not identified. These data are taken from a study of T cell responses to AZD1222 COVID-19 vaccine. Sequencing was performed with immunoSEQ multiplex PCR; in TCRdb, only in-frame clones are kept and a portion is missing. The sample lists roughly 120,000 clones, 88% occurring once. Study results and limitations: Breadth and depth of Spike-specific TCRs rose after two AZD1222 doses.

This TCR came from an adult in good health. The starting material was peripheral blood, obtained on day 0 of AZD1222 vaccination.

CDR3 coding DNA: TGTGCCAGCTCACCACTCCCCCCGGACGGAAACACTGAAGCTTTCTTT. The encoded protein is CASSPLPPDGNTEAFF. This rearrangement joins TRBV18 to TRBJ1-1, with D hard to call. This CDR3 has 16 amino acids. Deletions cut 1 base from V and 2 bases from J, with 14 bases between. Per germline, CDR1 KGHSH and CDR2 LQKENI.